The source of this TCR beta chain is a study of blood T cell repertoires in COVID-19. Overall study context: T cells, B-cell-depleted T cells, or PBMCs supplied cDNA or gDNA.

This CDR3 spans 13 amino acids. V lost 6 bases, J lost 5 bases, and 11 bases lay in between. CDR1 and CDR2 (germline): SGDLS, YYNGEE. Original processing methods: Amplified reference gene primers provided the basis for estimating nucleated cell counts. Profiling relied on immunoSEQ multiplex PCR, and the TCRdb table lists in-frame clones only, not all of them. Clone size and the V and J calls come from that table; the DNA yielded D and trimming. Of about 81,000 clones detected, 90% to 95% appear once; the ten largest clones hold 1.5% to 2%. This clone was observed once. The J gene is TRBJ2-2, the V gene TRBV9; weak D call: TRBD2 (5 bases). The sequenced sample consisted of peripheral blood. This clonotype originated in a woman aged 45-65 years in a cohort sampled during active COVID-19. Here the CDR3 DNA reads TGTGCCAGCAAGGGTGGGGAGACCGGGGAGCTGTTTTTT. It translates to CASKGGETGELFF.